A selection of T cell receptor beta chains follows, all from one sample in a study of T cells in Graves' hyperthyroidism and ophthalmopathy. TCRdb fed the multiplex PCR reads into MiXCR, producing one record per CDR3 protein. The table records 500,000 to 600,000 distinct CDR3 sequences, about 43% of them present only once. The material sequenced was peripheral blood or thyroid tissue (not recorded which). These receptors came from an adult woman with Graves' disease, either hyperthyroidism or ophthalmopathy (not recorded which). CDR3s include the opening cysteine and the closing phenylalanine or tryptophan. The order of the fields is J gene, CDR3 length, clone size, V gene, D gene, CDR3 DNA, CDR3 protein. D genes are given only for firm matches. The size entry is marked missing in some rows and otherwise reads once, few, many or a size class.

j_gene: TRBJ2-7
len: 16
abundance: -
v_gene: TRBV4-2
d_gene: -
CDR3nt: TGTGCCAGCAGCCCAAGTTCCAGGGCTCCTACCCACGAGCAGTACTTC
CDR3aa: CASSPSSRAPTHEQYF

j_gene: TRBJ1-1
len: 15
abundance: many
v_gene: TRBV4-1
d_gene: -
CDR3nt: TGCGCCAGCAGCCTCACCAGGGAGACGAACACTGAAGCTTTCTTT
CDR3aa: CASSLTRETNTEAFF

j_gene: TRBJ2-5
len: 16
abundance: -
v_gene: TRBV7-2
d_gene: -
CDR3nt: TGTGCCAGCAGCTTTTTCGCGGGGAGCACCGGGGAGACCCAGTACTTC
CDR3aa: CASSFFAGSTGETQYF

j_gene: TRBJ2-7
len: 13
abundance: -
v_gene: TRBV10-2
d_gene: TRBD2
CDR3nt: TGCGCCAGCATCTCTAGCGGGGCATACGAGCAGTACTTC
CDR3aa: CASISSGAYEQYF

j_gene: TRBJ2-5
len: 14
abundance: -
v_gene: TRBV10-3
d_gene: TRBD1
CDR3nt: TGTGCCATCAGTGGATCTGCGACAGGGGAGACCCAGTACTTC
CDR3aa: CAISGSATGETQYF

j_gene: TRBJ1-2
len: 12
abundance: -
v_gene: TRBV25-1
d_gene: -
CDR3nt: TGTGCCAGCCGCGGAGGGGGCTATGGCTACACCTTC
CDR3aa: CASRGGGYGYTF

j_gene: TRBJ2-5
len: 13
abundance: many
v_gene: TRBV27
d_gene: -
CDR3nt: TGTGCCAGCAGTATCCGTAGGGGAGAGACCCAGTACTTC
CDR3aa: CASSIRRGETQYF

j_gene: TRBJ1-5
len: 13
abundance: many
v_gene: TRBV30
d_gene: -
CDR3nt: TGTGCCTGGAGTCACAGGCTAAATCAGCCCCAGCATTTT
CDR3aa: CAWSHRLNQPQHF

j_gene: TRBJ1-2
len: 12
abundance: many
v_gene: TRBV20-1
d_gene: -
CDR3nt: TGCAGTGCTAGTTTGGGGAACTATGGCTACACCTTC
CDR3aa: CSASLGNYGYTF

j_gene: TRBJ2-7
len: 15
abundance: few
v_gene: TRBV10-3
d_gene: TRBD1
CDR3nt: TGTGCCATCAGGGGGGACAGGGGGCGGAGAAGTGAGCAGTACTTC
CDR3aa: CAIRGDRGRRSEQYF

j_gene: TRBJ2-3
len: 16
abundance: -
v_gene: TRBV12-3/TRBV12-4
d_gene: -
CDR3nt: TGTGCCAGCAGTTTCTCCAATACACGTAGCACAGATACGCAGTATTTT
CDR3aa: CASSFSNTRSTDTQYF

j_gene: TRBJ2-7
len: 15
abundance: many
v_gene: TRBV5-1
d_gene: -
CDR3nt: TGCGCCAGCAGCTTTTGGGTCGGTGAGGGCTACGAGCAGTACTTC
CDR3aa: CASSFWVGEGYEQYF

j_gene: TRBJ1-5
len: 15
abundance: -
v_gene: TRBV7-2
d_gene: TRBD1
CDR3nt: TGTGCCAGCAGCTTTGACAGGGGTAATAATCAGCCCCAGCATTTT
CDR3aa: CASSFDRGNNQPQHF

j_gene: TRBJ1-2
len: 15
abundance: -
v_gene: TRBV10-3
d_gene: -
CDR3nt: TGTGCCATCAGTGAGTCGGTCTTGGCAGTCTATGGCTACACCTTC
CDR3aa: CAISESVLAVYGYTF

j_gene: TRBJ1-2
len: 13
abundance: many
v_gene: TRBV7-2
d_gene: -
CDR3nt: TGTGCCAGCAGCTTAGTAGCTGCTTATGGCTACACCTTC
CDR3aa: CASSLVAAYGYTF

j_gene: TRBJ1-2
len: 15
abundance: many
v_gene: TRBV3-1
d_gene: -
CDR3nt: TGTGCCAGCAGCCAAGATTGGGACCGCTCGGAAGGCTACACCTTC
CDR3aa: CASSQDWDRSEGYTF

j_gene: TRBJ1-5
len: 12
abundance: many
v_gene: TRBV19
d_gene: -
CDR3nt: TGTGCCAGTGGACAGTACAATCAGCCCCAGCATTTT
CDR3aa: CASGQYNQPQHF

j_gene: TRBJ2-7
len: 14
abundance: -
v_gene: TRBV2
d_gene: TRBD2
CDR3nt: TGTGCCAGCAGTGTTCTAGCGGGTGGGTACGAGCAGTACTTC
CDR3aa: CASSVLAGGYEQYF

j_gene: TRBJ2-2
len: 15
abundance: -
v_gene: TRBV19
d_gene: -
CDR3nt: TGTGCCAGTAGTACAGGCCCAGCGGAGATCGGGGAGCTGTTTTTT
CDR3aa: CASSTGPAEIGELFF

j_gene: TRBJ2-1
len: 13
abundance: many
v_gene: TRBV11-2
d_gene: TRBD1
CDR3nt: TGTGCCAGCACCTTAAGGCGTGGGACAGTCCAGTTCTTC
CDR3aa: CASTLRRGTVQFF

j_gene: TRBJ2-5
len: 13
abundance: -
v_gene: TRBV20-1
d_gene: -
CDR3nt: TGCAGTGCTACCCTTGGACAGACAGAGACCCAGTACTTC
CDR3aa: CSATLGQTETQYF

j_gene: TRBJ1-6
len: 13
abundance: few
v_gene: TRBV9
d_gene: TRBD1
CDR3nt: TGTGCCAGCAGCGGACAGGGATATTCACCCCTCCACTTT
CDR3aa: CASSGQGYSPLHF

j_gene: TRBJ1-2
len: 17
abundance: -
v_gene: TRBV10-3
d_gene: TRBD1
CDR3nt: TGTGCCATCAGTGCTTTGAGGGGACAGGATGATGTTAATGGCTACACCTTC
CDR3aa: CAISALRGQDDVNGYTF

j_gene: TRBJ2-5
len: 14
abundance: -
v_gene: TRBV6-5
d_gene: -
CDR3nt: TGTGCCAGCACACGGATGACGAGCCAAGAGACCCAGTACTTC
CDR3aa: CASTRMTSQETQYF

j_gene: TRBJ2-5
len: 12
abundance: -
v_gene: TRBV20-1
d_gene: -
CDR3nt: TGCAGTGCTATTGGCGGCCTAGAGACCCAGTACTTC
CDR3aa: CSAIGGLETQYF

j_gene: TRBJ1-1
len: 14
abundance: many
v_gene: TRBV12-3/TRBV12-4
d_gene: -
CDR3nt: TGTGCCAGCAGGAAGTTTGGACAAAGCACTGAAGCTTTCTTT
CDR3aa: CASRKFGQSTEAFF

j_gene: TRBJ2-7
len: 14
abundance: few
v_gene: TRBV19
d_gene: -
CDR3nt: TGTGCCAGTAGTCAACAGGCGGGTACCTACGAGCAGTACTTC
CDR3aa: CASSQQAGTYEQYF

j_gene: TRBJ1-1
len: 15
abundance: -
v_gene: TRBV29-1
d_gene: TRBD1
CDR3nt: TGCAGCATCCCAAGGGGGGGACAGACGAACACTGAAGCTTTCTTT
CDR3aa: CSIPRGGQTNTEAFF

j_gene: TRBJ1-4
len: 14
abundance: many
v_gene: TRBV29-1
d_gene: TRBD1
CDR3nt: TGCAGCGTTGAAGGGGGTACAGGGGGAGAAAAACTGTTTTTT
CDR3aa: CSVEGGTGGEKLFF

j_gene: TRBJ2-2
len: 12
abundance: many
v_gene: TRBV2
d_gene: TRBD1
CDR3nt: TGTGCCAGCAGTTACAGGGGCCGGGAGCTGTTTTTT
CDR3aa: CASSYRGRELFF

j_gene: TRBJ1-2
len: 14
abundance: -
v_gene: TRBV19
d_gene: TRBD1
CDR3nt: TGTGCCAGTAGCAGGGGACAGGGGTTTAGTGGCTACACCTTC
CDR3aa: CASSRGQGFSGYTF

j_gene: TRBJ2-7
len: 12
abundance: -
v_gene: TRBV7-9
d_gene: -
CDR3nt: TGTGCCAGCAGCGGTAGCGGATACGAGCAGTACTTC
CDR3aa: CASSGSGYEQYF

j_gene: TRBJ1-1
len: 15
abundance: -
v_gene: TRBV25-1
d_gene: -
CDR3nt: TGTGCCAGCAGCGAAAACCGAGAACGTGGCCCTGAAGCTTTCTTT
CDR3aa: CASSENRERGPEAFF

j_gene: TRBJ1-6
len: 13
abundance: -
v_gene: TRBV10-2
d_gene: -
CDR3nt: TGCGCCAGCAGGACTAGGGGAGGAGTGCCCCTCCACTTT
CDR3aa: CASRTRGGVPLHF

j_gene: TRBJ2-6
len: 17
abundance: -
v_gene: TRBV19
d_gene: TRBD1
CDR3nt: TGTACCAGTAGAAGAGGACAGGTGGACACTGGGGCCAACGTCCTGACTTTC
CDR3aa: CTSRRGQVDTGANVLTF

j_gene: TRBJ1-1
len: 14
abundance: many
v_gene: TRBV20-1
d_gene: TRBD1
CDR3nt: TGCAGTGCTGGACGAACAGGGGGCTGGACTGAAGCTTTCTTT
CDR3aa: CSAGRTGGWTEAFF

j_gene: TRBJ2-7
len: 12
abundance: few
v_gene: TRBV10-3
d_gene: -
CDR3nt: TGTGCCATCAGTGATGAGCGATACGAGCAGTACTTC
CDR3aa: CAISDERYEQYF

j_gene: TRBJ1-1
len: 11
abundance: -
v_gene: TRBV29-1
d_gene: -
CDR3nt: TGCAGCGTAGACAGGCAGCTTGAAGCTTTCTTT
CDR3aa: CSVDRQLEAFF

j_gene: TRBJ1-1
len: 15
abundance: many
v_gene: TRBV29-1
d_gene: -
CDR3nt: TGCAGCGTTGAACAGGTGGGTGGTTTGGGCACTGAAGCTTTCTTT
CDR3aa: CSVEQVGGLGTEAFF

j_gene: TRBJ2-3
len: 14
abundance: few
v_gene: TRBV5-6
d_gene: -
CDR3nt: TGTGCCAGCAGCTTATCATTAAGGGGAGATACGCAGTATTTT
CDR3aa: CASSLSLRGDTQYF

j_gene: TRBJ1-6
len: 17
abundance: -
v_gene: TRBV6-5
d_gene: TRBD1
CDR3nt: TGTGCCAGCAGTCGACCCCAAGGGACAGGCGGTGTTTCACCCCTCCACTTT
CDR3aa: CASSRPQGTGGVSPLHF

j_gene: TRBJ1-5
len: 15
abundance: -
v_gene: TRBV19
d_gene: -
CDR3nt: TGTGCCAGTAGTGTAACAGGGTATAGCAATCAGCCCCAGCATTTT
CDR3aa: CASSVTGYSNQPQHF

j_gene: TRBJ1-1
len: 14
abundance: -
v_gene: TRBV29-1
d_gene: TRBD1
CDR3nt: TGCAGCGTTCTCGGACAGGGTAAGAACACTGAAGCTTTCTTT
CDR3aa: CSVLGQGKNTEAFF

j_gene: TRBJ2-2
len: 18
abundance: few
v_gene: TRBV2
d_gene: TRBD2
CDR3nt: TGTGCCAGCAGTGAAGGGGAGACTCTAGCGGGAGGGACCGGGGAGCTGTTTTTT
CDR3aa: CASSEGETLAGGTGELFF

j_gene: TRBJ2-7
len: 13
abundance: -
v_gene: TRBV2
d_gene: TRBD2
CDR3nt: TGTGCCAGCACGACTAGCGGGACGGACGAGCAGTACTTC
CDR3aa: CASTTSGTDEQYF

j_gene: TRBJ1-5
len: 14
abundance: many
v_gene: TRBV5-1
d_gene: TRBD1
CDR3nt: TGCGCCAGCAGCTTCACAGGGGGCGGTCAGCCCCAGCATTTT
CDR3aa: CASSFTGGGQPQHF

j_gene: TRBJ1-6
len: 15
abundance: once
v_gene: TRBV7-2
d_gene: -
CDR3nt: TGTGCCAGCACCACTTTGACAGATTATAATTCACCCCTCCACTTT
CDR3aa: CASTTLTDYNSPLHF

j_gene: TRBJ2-2
len: 15
abundance: -
v_gene: TRBV6-1
d_gene: -
CDR3nt: TGTGCCAGCAGTGTAAGGTTGGCGAACACCGGGGAGCTGTTTTTT
CDR3aa: CASSVRLANTGELFF

j_gene: TRBJ1-2
len: 15
abundance: -
v_gene: TRBV10-3
d_gene: -
CDR3nt: TGTGCCAGCAGCCTCGTACAGGGACGTAACTATGGCTACACCTTC
CDR3aa: CASSLVQGRNYGYTF

j_gene: TRBJ1-6
len: 14
abundance: -
v_gene: TRBV20-1
d_gene: -
CDR3nt: TGCAGTGCTAGAGAGGGACATCGGCATTCACCCCTCCACTTT
CDR3aa: CSAREGHRHSPLHF

j_gene: TRBJ2-7
len: 16
abundance: many
v_gene: TRBV27
d_gene: -
CDR3nt: TGTGCCAGCAGTACCTCATTGGGGTTTAGGACCTACGAGCAGTACTTC
CDR3aa: CASSTSLGFRTYEQYF

j_gene: TRBJ2-7
len: 13
abundance: -
v_gene: TRBV7-2
d_gene: -
CDR3nt: TGCGCCAGCAGCTTGGAAGGGTTTCACGAGCAGTACTTC
CDR3aa: CASSLEGFHEQYF

j_gene: TRBJ2-5
len: 14
abundance: -
v_gene: TRBV7-2
d_gene: TRBD1
CDR3nt: TGTGCCAGCAGCCCGACAGGGGCGAAAGAGACCCAGTACTTC
CDR3aa: CASSPTGAKETQYF

j_gene: TRBJ1-2
len: 14
abundance: -
v_gene: TRBV7-9
d_gene: TRBD1
CDR3nt: TGTGCCAGCAGGAGGACAGGGGGCGAGTGGGGCTACACCTTC
CDR3aa: CASRRTGGEWGYTF

j_gene: TRBJ1-3
len: 14
abundance: many
v_gene: TRBV3-1
d_gene: -
CDR3nt: TGTGCCAGCAGCTACCGGGACGCGGGAAACACCATATATTTT
CDR3aa: CASSYRDAGNTIYF

j_gene: TRBJ1-1
len: 16
abundance: few
v_gene: TRBV29-1
d_gene: -
CDR3nt: TGCAGCGTTGATCCGCCAGCTCTCGAGATGAACACTGAAGCTTTCTTT
CDR3aa: CSVDPPALEMNTEAFF